This T cell receptor (beta chain) stems from a study of blood T cell repertoires in COVID-19. Overall study context: Sources were T cells, B-cell-depleted T cells, or PBMCs; the material itself was cDNA or gDNA.

Original data processing: Amplification from reference gene primers served as the basis for estimated nucleated cell counts. Some clones are missing from TCRdb's copy, which holds only in-frame ones; the method was immunoSEQ multiplex PCR. The V and J calls and clone size come from that table; D and trimming were worked out from the DNA. The table records about 50,000 clones, approximately 86% of them present only once. Material for sequencing was peripheral blood. This TCR was sampled from a man aged 55 to 70 with active or convalescent COVID-19.

The CDR3 DNA is TGTGCCACCAAAATGGGGGGGGGCCTCAGGAATGAGCAGTTCTTC. Its translation: CATKMGGGLRNEQFF. The V gene is TRBV5-4, the J gene TRBJ2-1; maybe TRBD2 (7 bases). Germline assignment: CDR1 SGHNT and CDR2 YYREEE (reference sequence). Trimming took 9 bases from V and 7 from J, leaving 23 bases between them. This CDR3 has 15 residues.